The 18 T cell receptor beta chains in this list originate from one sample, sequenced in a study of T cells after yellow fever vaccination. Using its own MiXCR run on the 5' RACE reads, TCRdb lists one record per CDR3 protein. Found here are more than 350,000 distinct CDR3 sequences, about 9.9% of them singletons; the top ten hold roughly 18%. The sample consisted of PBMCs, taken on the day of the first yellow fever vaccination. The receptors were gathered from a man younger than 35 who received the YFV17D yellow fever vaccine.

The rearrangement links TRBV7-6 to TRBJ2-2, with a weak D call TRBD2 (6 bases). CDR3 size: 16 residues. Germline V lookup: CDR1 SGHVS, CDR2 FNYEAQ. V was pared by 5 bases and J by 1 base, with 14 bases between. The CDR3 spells CASSQGPAGNTGELFF. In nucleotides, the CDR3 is TGTGCCAGCAGCCAAGGCCCAGCGGGGAACACCGGGGAGCTGTTTTTT.

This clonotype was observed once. Written as DNA, the CDR3 is TGTGCCAGCAGCTTATGGGAGGGATCTATGCGGGGCACCGGGGAGCTGTTTTTT. It codes for CASSLWEGSMRGTGELFF. The chain recombines TRBV11-1 with TRBJ2-2, with 7 bases aligning to TRBD2. The CDR3 has 18 residues. J was trimmed by 4 bases and V by 2 bases; bases with no gene match: 13. The V gene's germline CDR1 is SGHAT and CDR2 FQDESV (reference sequence). The complete variable domain, with remaining parts taken from reference TRBV11-1 and TRBJ2-2, reads EAEVAQSPRYKITEKSQAVAFWCDPISGHATLYWYRQILGQGPELLVQFQDESVVDDSQLPKDRFSAERLKGVDSTLKIQPAELGDSAMYLCASSLWEGSMRGTGELFFGEGSRLTVL.

CDR3 in amino acids: CASSYVTGGGAKNIQYF. The CDR3 region has the DNA TGTGCCAGCAGTTACGTTACAGGCGGAGGGGCCAAAAACATTCAGTACTTC. This chain connects TRBV6-2 or TRBV6-3 to TRBJ2-4; tentatively, D is TRBD2 (6 bases). The CDR3 is 17 residues long. Trimming removed 2 bases at V and 1 base at J, with 15 bases between. From germline, CDR1 is MNHEY and CDR2 SVGEGT.

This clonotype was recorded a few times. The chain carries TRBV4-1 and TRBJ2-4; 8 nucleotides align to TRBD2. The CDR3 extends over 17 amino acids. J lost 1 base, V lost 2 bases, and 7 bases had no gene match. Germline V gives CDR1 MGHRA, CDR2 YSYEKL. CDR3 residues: CASSQPTGGKAKNIQYF. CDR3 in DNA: TGCGCCAGCAGCCAACCAACGGGGGGGAAGGCCAAAAACATTCAGTACTTC.

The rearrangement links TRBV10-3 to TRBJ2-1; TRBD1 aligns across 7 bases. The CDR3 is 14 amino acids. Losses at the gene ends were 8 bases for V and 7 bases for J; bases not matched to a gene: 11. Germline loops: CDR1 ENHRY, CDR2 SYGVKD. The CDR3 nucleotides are TGTGCCATCGGGGGACAGCCCAACCCTAATGAGCAGTTCTTC. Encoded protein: CAIGGQPNPNEQFF.

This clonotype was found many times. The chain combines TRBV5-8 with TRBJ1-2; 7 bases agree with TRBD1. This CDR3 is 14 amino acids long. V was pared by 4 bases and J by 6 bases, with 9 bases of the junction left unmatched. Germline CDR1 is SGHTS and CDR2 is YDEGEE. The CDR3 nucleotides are TGTGCCAGCAGCCGAAGGACAGGCGTTCATGGCTACACCTTC. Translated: CASSRRTGVHGYTF.

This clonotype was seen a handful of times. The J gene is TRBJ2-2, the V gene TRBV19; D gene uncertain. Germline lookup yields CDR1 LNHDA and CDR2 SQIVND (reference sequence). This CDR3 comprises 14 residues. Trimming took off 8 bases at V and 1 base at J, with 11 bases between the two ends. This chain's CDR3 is CASQFGLNTGELFF. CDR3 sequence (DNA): TGTGCCAGTCAGTTCGGCTTGAACACCGGGGAGCTGTTTTTT.

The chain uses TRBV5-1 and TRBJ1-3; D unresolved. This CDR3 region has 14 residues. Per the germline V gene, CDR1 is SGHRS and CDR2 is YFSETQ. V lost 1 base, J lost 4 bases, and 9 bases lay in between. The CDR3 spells CASSLNVQGNTIYF. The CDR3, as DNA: TGCGCCAGCAGCTTGAATGTTCAGGGAAACACCATATATTTT.

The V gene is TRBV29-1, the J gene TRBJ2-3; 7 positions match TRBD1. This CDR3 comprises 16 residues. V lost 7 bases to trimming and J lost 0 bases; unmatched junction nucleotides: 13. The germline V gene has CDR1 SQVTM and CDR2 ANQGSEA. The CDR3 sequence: CSANFPGQTSTDTQYF. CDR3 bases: TGCAGCGCCAACTTCCCGGGACAGACGAGCACAGATACGCAGTATTTT.

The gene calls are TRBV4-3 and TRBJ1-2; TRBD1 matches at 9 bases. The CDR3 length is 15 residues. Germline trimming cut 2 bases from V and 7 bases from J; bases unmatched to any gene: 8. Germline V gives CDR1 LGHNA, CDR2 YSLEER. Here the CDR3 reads CASSQNPGQGPGYTF. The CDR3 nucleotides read TGCGCCAGCAGCCAAAACCCGGGACAGGGACCTGGCTACACCTTC.

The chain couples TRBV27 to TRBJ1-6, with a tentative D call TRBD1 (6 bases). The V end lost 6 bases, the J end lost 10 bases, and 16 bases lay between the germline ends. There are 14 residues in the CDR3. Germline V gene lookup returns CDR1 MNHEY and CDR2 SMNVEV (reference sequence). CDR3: CASSGGGWGSPLHF. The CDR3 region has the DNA TGTGCCAGCAGCGGGGGCGGGTGGGGGTCACCCCTCCACTTT.

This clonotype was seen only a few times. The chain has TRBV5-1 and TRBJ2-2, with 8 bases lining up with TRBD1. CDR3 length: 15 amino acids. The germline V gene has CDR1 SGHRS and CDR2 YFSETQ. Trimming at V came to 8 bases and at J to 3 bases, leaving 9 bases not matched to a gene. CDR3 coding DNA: TGCGCCAGTCGTCCGGGACAGGTTTACACCGGGGAGCTGTTTTTT. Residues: CASRPGQVYTGELFF.

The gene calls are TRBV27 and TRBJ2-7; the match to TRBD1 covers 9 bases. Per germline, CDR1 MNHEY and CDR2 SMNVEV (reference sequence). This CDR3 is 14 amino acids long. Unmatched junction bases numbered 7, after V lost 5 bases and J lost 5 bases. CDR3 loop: CASSPNRGLDEQYV. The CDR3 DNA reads TGTGCCAGCAGTCCGAACAGGGGGCTGGACGAGCAGTACGTC.

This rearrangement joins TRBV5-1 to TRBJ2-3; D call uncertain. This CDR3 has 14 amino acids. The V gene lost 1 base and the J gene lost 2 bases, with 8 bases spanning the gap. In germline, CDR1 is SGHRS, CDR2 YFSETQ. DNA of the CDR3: TGCGCCAGCAGCTTGTTCCATTACACAGATACGCAGTATTTT. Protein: CASSLFHYTDTQYF.

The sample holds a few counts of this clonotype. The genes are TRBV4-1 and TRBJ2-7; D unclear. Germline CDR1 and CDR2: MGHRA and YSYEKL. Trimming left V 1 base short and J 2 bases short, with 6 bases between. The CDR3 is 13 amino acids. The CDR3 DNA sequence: TGCGCCAGCAGCCAAGTAGTTGCCTACGAGCAGTACTTC. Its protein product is CASSQVVAYEQYF.

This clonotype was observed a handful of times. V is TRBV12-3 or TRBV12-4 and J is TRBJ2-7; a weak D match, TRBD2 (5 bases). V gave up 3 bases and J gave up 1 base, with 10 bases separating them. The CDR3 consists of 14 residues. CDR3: CASSFQRNSYEQYF. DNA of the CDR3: TGTGCCAGCAGTTTCCAGCGGAATTCCTACGAGCAGTACTTC.

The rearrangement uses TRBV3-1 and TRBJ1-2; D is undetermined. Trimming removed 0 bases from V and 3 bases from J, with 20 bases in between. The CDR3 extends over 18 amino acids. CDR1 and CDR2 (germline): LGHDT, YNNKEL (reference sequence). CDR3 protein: CASSQDWPEGGFDYGYTF. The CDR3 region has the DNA TGTGCCAGCAGCCAAGATTGGCCGGAGGGAGGCTTCGACTATGGCTACACCTTC.

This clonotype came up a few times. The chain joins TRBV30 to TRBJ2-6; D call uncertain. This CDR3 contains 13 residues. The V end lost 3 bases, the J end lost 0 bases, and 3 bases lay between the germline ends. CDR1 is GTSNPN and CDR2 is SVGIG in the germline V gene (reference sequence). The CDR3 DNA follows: TGTGCCTGGAGGAGCTCTGGGGCCAACGTCCTGACTTTC. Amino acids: CAWRSSGANVLTF.